A selection of T cell receptor beta chains follows, all from one sample in a study of blood T cell repertoires in COVID-19. The repertoire was sequenced with immunoSEQ multiplex PCR; TCRdb's copy has only in-frame clones and lacks some. The top ten clones hold roughly 15% of a sample with fewer than 300,000 clones, approximately 84% of them seen once. Sample: PBMCs or T cells enriched from blood (not recorded which). The receptors derive from a man between 18 and 29 years old who had recovered from COVID-19. Each CDR3 is given with its conserved first and last residue. The D gene is left open where the match is weak. A row's size may be missing; if present it is once, few, many or a size class.

abundance	j_gene	d_gene	v_gene	CDR3aa	CDR3nt
.	TRBJ2-7	TRBD1	TRBV29-1	CSVEDRGTYEQYF	TGCAGCGTGGAAGACAGGGGTACATACGAGCAGTACTTC
once	TRBJ2-3	TRBD2	TRBV9	CASSVVASGSGFTDTQYF	TGTGCCAGCAGCGTAGTAGCTAGCGGGAGTGGATTCACAGATACGCAGTATTTT
.	TRBJ1-5	.	TRBV6-1	CASSEPGLAQPQHF	TGTGCCAGCAGTGAACCCGGACTGGCTCAGCCCCAGCATTTT
.	TRBJ2-7	.	TRBV7-6	CASSPGEDEQYF	TGTGCCAGCAGCCCGGGAGAGGACGAGCAGTACTTC
few	TRBJ1-6	.	TRBV2	CASIQGGVDSPLHF	TGTGCCAGCATCCAAGGGGGAGTCGATTCACCCCTCCACTTT
.	TRBJ2-2	TRBD1	TRBV27	CASSVSRTGRIAGELFF	TGTGCCAGCAGTGTCTCCCGGACAGGGCGGATTGCCGGGGAGCTGTTTTTT
once	TRBJ1-2	.	TRBV19	CASSMLQVYGYTF	TGTGCCAGTAGTATGTTACAGGTCTATGGCTACACCTTC
once	TRBJ2-1	TRBD2	TRBV7-3	CASSLELAGGIEQFF	TGTGCCAGCAGCTTAGAGCTAGCGGGAGGTATTGAGCAGTTCTTC
.	TRBJ2-6	.	TRBV27	CASSSALTGIGVDVLTF	TGTGCCAGCAGTTCGGCACTCACAGGGATTGGTGTGGACGTCCTGACTTTC
.	TRBJ2-7	TRBD2	TRBV9	CASSVDLAGVGQYF	TGTGCCAGCAGCGTAGATCTAGCGGGCGTAGGGCAGTACTTC
.	TRBJ1-1	TRBD1	TRBV7-2	CASSLVRTGPISDTEAFF	TGTGCCAGCAGCTTAGTTAGGACAGGGCCCATCTCGGACACTGAAGCTTTCTTT
.	TRBJ2-4	TRBD2	TRBV4-1	CASSQGLTSGENIQYF	TGCGCCAGCAGCCAAGGATTGACTAGCGGGGAAAACATTCAGTACTTC
.	TRBJ2-7	.	TRBV7-6	CASSLVEGDLHYEQYF	TGTGCCAGCAGCTTAGTAGAGGGGGACCTACACTACGAGCAGTACTTC
.	TRBJ2-4	.	TRBV18	CASSPPGSGIQYF	TGTGCCAGCTCACCGCCAGGGTCCGGCATTCAGTACTTC
.	TRBJ2-1	TRBD2	TRBV29-1	CSVVKFDTLAGVIYNEQFF	TGCAGCGTTGTTAAATTCGACACCTTAGCGGGAGTAATATACAATGAGCAGTTCTTC
.	TRBJ1-5	.	TRBV5-5	CASSLYREGQPQHF	TGTGCCAGCAGCCTATACAGGGAGGGACAGCCCCAGCATTTT
many	TRBJ2-7	.	TRBV24-1	CATSPGTTYEQYF	TGTGCCACCAGTCCCGGTACGACCTACGAGCAGTACTTC
.	TRBJ2-7	.	TRBV18	CASSPVAGKALNSYEQYF	TGTGCCAGCTCACCTGTGGCGGGAAAAGCGCTTAATAGCTACGAGCAGTACTTC
.	TRBJ2-7	.	TRBV6-5	CASRAGPQGSYEQYF	TGTGCCAGCAGGGCGGGGCCCCAGGGATCCTACGAGCAGTACTTC
.	TRBJ2-1	.	TRBV29-1	CSVGVLGRGSYNEQFF	TGCAGCGTTGGAGTCCTAGGGCGGGGCTCCTACAATGAGCAGTTCTTC
.	TRBJ1-2	TRBD1	TRBV27	CASTQVIQGTGYTF	TGTGCCAGCACCCAGGTGATACAGGGGACGGGCTACACCTTC
.	TRBJ1-1	TRBD1	TRBV7-3	CASSSGTDSLAFF	TGTGCCAGCAGTTCCGGGACAGACTCATTAGCTTTCTTT
.	TRBJ2-7	.	TRBV5-1	CASSLFNEQYF	TGCGCCAGCAGCTTGTTTAACGAGCAGTACTTC
.	TRBJ2-1	.	TRBV19	CASSILPNEQFF	TGTGCCAGTAGTATACTCCCCAATGAGCAGTTCTTC
.	TRBJ1-1	.	TRBV7-2	CASSLNGVTEAFF	TGTGCCAGCAGCTTAAACGGTGTCACTGAAGCTTTCTTT
few	TRBJ2-3	.	TRBV4-1	CASSQAGTTLFSSTDTQYF	TGCGCCAGCAGCCAAGCCGGGACAACTTTGTTTTCTAGCACAGATACGCAGTATTTT
.	TRBJ2-2	.	TRBV30	CALKGGIRELFF	TGTGCCTTAAAGGGAGGTATTCGGGAGCTGTTTTTT
.	TRBJ1-3	.	TRBV10-2	CASSAISGNTIYF	TGCGCCAGCAGCGCGATCTCTGGAAACACCATATATTTT
.	TRBJ2-5	TRBD2	TRBV5-4	CASSSGGGRQETQYF	TGTGCCAGCAGTTCGGGCGGGGGGAGGCAAGAGACCCAGTACTTC
.	TRBJ2-7	TRBD1	TRBV18	CASSPGTGGQYF	TGTGCCAGCTCACCGGGGACAGGGGGGCAGTACTTC
few	TRBJ2-3	TRBD2	TRBV27	CASSLKAGRVETDTQYF	TGTGCCAGCAGTTTAAAGGCCGGGAGGGTGGAGACAGATACGCAGTATTTT
.	TRBJ1-1	TRBD1	TRBV2	CASRGQTGPNTEAFF	TGTGCCAGCAGGGGACAGACAGGTCCGAACACTGAAGCTTTCTTT
.	TRBJ1-1	.	TRBV5-4	CASSDYYRDTEAFF	TGTGCCAGCAGCGACTACTACCGGGACACTGAAGCTTTCTTT
once	TRBJ2-2	TRBD1	TRBV24-1	CATQDRKYTGELFF	TGTGCCACTCAGGACAGGAAGTACACCGGGGAGCTGTTTTTT
.	TRBJ2-2	TRBD1	TRBV6-5	CASSNRGPGELFF	TGTGCCAGCAGTAACAGGGGGCCCGGGGAGCTGTTTTTT
.	TRBJ2-5	.	TRBV5-1	CATTIRGGPETQYF	TGCGCCACCACTATAAGGGGGGGCCCAGAGACCCAGTACTTC
.	TRBJ2-7	.	TRBV11-1	CASSRNGQSSYEQYF	TGTGCCAGCAGCCGAAACGGACAGTCCTCCTACGAGCAGTACTTC
once	TRBJ1-1	.	TRBV7-9	CASSFAREDDTEAFF	TGTGCCAGCAGCTTTGCCAGGGAGGATGACACTGAAGCTTTCTTT
.	TRBJ2-7	TRBD1	TRBV30	CAWSPGTGGYEQYF	TGTGCCTGGAGTCCCGGGACAGGGGGGTACGAGCAGTACTTC
.	TRBJ1-4	.	TRBV6-5	CASSRRGAPNEKLFF	TGTGCCAGCAGTCGCAGGGGAGCGCCTAATGAAAAACTGTTTTTT
.	TRBJ2-1	TRBD2	TRBV3-1/TRBV3-2	CASSQDGTTIYNEQFF	TGTGCCAGCAGCCAAGACGGGACTACGATCTACAATGAGCAGTTCTTC